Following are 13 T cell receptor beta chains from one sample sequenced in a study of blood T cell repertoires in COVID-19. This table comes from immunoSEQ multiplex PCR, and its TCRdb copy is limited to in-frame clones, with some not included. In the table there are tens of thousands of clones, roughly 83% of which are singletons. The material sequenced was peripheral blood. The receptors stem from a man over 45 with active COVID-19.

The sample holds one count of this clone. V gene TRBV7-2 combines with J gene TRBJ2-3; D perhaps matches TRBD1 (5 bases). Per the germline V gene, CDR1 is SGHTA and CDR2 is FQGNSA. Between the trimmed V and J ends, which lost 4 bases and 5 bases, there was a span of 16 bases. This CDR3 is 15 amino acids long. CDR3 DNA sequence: TGTGCCAGCAGCTCCCCGGCAGGGCAGGGAGATACGCAGTATTTT. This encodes CASSSPAGQGDTQYF.

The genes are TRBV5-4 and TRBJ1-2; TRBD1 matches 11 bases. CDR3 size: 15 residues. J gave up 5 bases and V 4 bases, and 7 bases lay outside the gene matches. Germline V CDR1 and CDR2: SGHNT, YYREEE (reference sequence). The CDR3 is CASSPGQGVIYGYTF. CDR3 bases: TGTGCCAGCAGCCCGGGACAGGGGGTGATTTATGGCTACACCTTC.

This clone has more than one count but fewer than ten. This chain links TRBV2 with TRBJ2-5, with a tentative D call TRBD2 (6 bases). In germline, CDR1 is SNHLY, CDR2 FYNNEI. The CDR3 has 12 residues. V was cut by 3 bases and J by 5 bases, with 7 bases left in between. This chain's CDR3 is CASSEGRETQYF. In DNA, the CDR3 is TGTGCCAGCAGTGAGGGGAGGGAGACCCAGTACTTC.

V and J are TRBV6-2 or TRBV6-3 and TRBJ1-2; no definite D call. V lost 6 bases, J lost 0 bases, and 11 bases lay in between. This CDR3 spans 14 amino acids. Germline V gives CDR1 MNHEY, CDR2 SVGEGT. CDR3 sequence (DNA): TGTGCCAGCAGCGGTTCAGGATCTAACTATGGCTACACCTTC. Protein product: CASSGSGSNYGYTF.

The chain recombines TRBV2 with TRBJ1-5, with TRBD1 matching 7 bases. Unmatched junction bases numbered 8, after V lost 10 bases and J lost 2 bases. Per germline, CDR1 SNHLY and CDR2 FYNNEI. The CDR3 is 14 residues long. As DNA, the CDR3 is TGTGCCACCACAGGGGACGACGGCAATCAGCCCCAGCATTTT. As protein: CATTGDDGNQPQHF. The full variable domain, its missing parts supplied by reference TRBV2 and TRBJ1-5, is EPEVTQTPSHQVTQMGQEVILRCVPISNHLYFYWYRQILGQKVEFLVSFYNNEISEKSEIFDDQFSVERPDGSNFTLKIRSTKLEDSAMYFCATTGDDGNQPQHFGDGTRLSIL.

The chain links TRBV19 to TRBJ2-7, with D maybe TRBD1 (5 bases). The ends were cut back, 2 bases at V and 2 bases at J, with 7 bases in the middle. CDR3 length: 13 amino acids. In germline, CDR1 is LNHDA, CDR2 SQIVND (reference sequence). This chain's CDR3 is CASSIRQTYEQYF. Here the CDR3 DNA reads TGTGCCAGTAGTATAAGACAGACCTACGAGCAGTACTTC.

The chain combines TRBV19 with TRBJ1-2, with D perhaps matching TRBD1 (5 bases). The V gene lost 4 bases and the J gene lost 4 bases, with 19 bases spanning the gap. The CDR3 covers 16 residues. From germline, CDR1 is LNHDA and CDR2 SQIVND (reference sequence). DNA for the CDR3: TGTGCCAGTAGTACAGGGATCAGGCCCTCGGGCTATGGCTACACCTTC. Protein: CASSTGIRPSGYGYTF.

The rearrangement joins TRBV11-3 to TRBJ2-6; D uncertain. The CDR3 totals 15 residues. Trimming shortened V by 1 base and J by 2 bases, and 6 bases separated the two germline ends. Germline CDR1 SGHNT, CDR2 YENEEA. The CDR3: CASSLGHAGANVLTF. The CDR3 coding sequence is TGTGCCAGCAGCTTAGGACACGCTGGGGCCAACGTCCTGACTTTC.

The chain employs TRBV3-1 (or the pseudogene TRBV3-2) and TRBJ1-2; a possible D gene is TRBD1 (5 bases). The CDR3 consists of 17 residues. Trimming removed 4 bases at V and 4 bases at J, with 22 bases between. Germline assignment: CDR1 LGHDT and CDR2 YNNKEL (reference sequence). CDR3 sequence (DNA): TGTGCCAGCAGCCTCGGGTCCATGGGGGGTTGGGGCTATGGCTACACCTTC. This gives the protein CASSLGSMGGWGYGYTF.

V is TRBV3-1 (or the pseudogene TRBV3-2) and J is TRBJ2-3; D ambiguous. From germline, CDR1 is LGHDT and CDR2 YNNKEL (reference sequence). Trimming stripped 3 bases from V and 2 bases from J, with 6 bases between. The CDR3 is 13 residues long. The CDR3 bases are TGTGCCAGCAGCCATCTAAACACAGATACGCAGTATTTT. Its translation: CASSHLNTDTQYF.

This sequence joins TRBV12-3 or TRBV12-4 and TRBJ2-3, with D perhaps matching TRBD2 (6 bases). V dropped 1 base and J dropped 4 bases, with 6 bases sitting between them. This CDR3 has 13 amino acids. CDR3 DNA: TGTGCCAGCAGTTTAGGACTAGCAGATACGCAGTATTTT. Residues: CASSLGLADTQYF.

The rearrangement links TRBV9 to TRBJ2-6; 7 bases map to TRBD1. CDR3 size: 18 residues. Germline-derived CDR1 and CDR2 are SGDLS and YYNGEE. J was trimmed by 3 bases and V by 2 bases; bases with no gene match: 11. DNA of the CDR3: TGTGCCAGCAGCGTCCGGGACAGCCCCCAAAGTGGGGCCAACGTCCTGACTTTC. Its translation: CASSVRDSPQSGANVLTF.

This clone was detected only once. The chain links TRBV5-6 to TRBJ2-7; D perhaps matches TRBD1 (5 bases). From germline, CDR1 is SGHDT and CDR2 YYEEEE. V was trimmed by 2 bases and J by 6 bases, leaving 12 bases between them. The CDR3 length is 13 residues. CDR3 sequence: CASSFQGLGEQYF. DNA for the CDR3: TGTGCCAGCAGCTTCCAGGGTTTAGGCGAGCAGTACTTC.